This is a list of T cell receptor beta chains from one sample in a study of brain T cells in children with intractable seizures. Some clones are missing from TCRdb's copy, which holds only in-frame ones; the method was immunoSEQ multiplex PCR. The sample holds roughly 110,000 clones, 85% to 95% seen once. This sample comprised peripheral blood, obtained at surgery. Receptor source: a boy under two years old with hemimegalencephaly and intractable seizures. The CDR3 runs from the conserved cysteine through the conserved F or W. D genes are given only for firm matches. Where a row states a size, it is once, few, many or the class of an expanded clone; other rows omit it.

D	J	V	size	CDR3	DNA
.	TRBJ2-1	TRBV19	.	CASSMRNGRRVLGNEQFF	TGTGCCAGTAGTATGCGGAACGGTCGCAGGGTCTTGGGCAATGAGCAGTTCTTC
TRBD1	TRBJ1-5	TRBV6-1	once	CASSASWRQGSNQPQHF	TGTGCCAGCAGTGCGAGTTGGAGACAGGGCAGCAATCAGCCCCAGCATTTT
.	TRBJ1-2	TRBV19	.	CASSIVQGRHGYTF	TGTGCCAGTAGTATCGTACAGGGTCGTCATGGCTACACCTTC
TRBD1	TRBJ1-2	TRBV4-1	.	CASSPGGGLRYGYTF	TGCGCCAGCAGCCCAGGGGGGGGTTTACGCTATGGCTACACCTTC
TRBD2	TRBJ2-1	TRBV11-3	.	CASSLVSGLAGGGYNEQFF	TGTGCCAGCAGCTTAGTATCGGGACTAGCGGGAGGGGGGTACAATGAGCAGTTCTTC
.	TRBJ2-7	TRBV7-9	.	CASNKANRDNKQYF	TGTGCCAGCAATAAGGCAAACCGGGACAACAAGCAGTACTTC
TRBD2	TRBJ2-1	TRBV6-6	.	CASSYSPSGISNEQFF	TGTGCCAGCAGTTACTCGCCTAGCGGGATAAGCAATGAGCAGTTCTTC
.	TRBJ1-5	TRBV6-1	.	CASSERGGYNQPQHF	TGTGCCAGCAGTGAAAGGGGGGGATACAATCAGCCCCAGCATTTT
TRBD2	TRBJ2-5	TRBV7-9	.	CASSLVLAGYQETQYF	TGTGCCAGCAGCTTAGTACTAGCGGGGTACCAAGAGACCCAGTACTTC
.	TRBJ2-7	TRBV18	.	CASSPHPGGEQYF	TGTGCCAGCTCACCACATCCGGGCGGCGAGCAGTACTTC
.	TRBJ2-3	TRBV11-2	.	CASSSSWRQTTDTQYF	TGTGCCAGCAGCTCCTCTTGGCGGCAAACAACAGATACGCAGTATTTT
TRBD2	TRBJ2-5	TRBV27	once	CASRLAGGPGETQYF	TGTGCCAGCAGACTAGCGGGAGGGCCGGGGGAGACCCAGTACTTC